The TCR beta chain described here comes from a study of T cell repertoires in cytomegalovirus infection. The overall study: Indications came from public TCR beta signatures; they pointed to CMV infection and to a matching HLA type. Study conclusions and caveats: HLA-C-restricted CMV-specific TCR beta clonotypes prevailed in the ex vivo response. Carriage of CMV together with the relevant HLA was identifiable through cumulative public TCR beta family frequency.

One entry per CDR3 protein, called by TCRdb with MiXCR from the reads. The sample carries roughly 180,000 distinct CDR3 sequences, about 17% recorded once. There are a few counts of this clonotype. Its antigen is still unknown. The V segment lost 0 bases and the J segment 0 bases; nucleotides outside the gene matches: 7. The CDR3 length is 17 residues. In germline, CDR1 is MGHRA, CDR2 YSYEKL. The TCR originated in a human donor in good health (CMV status not recorded). Some clones in this sample may be carry-over from other donors' samples. Specimen: CD8+ T cells from PBMCs. This chain uses TRBV4-1 with TRBJ2-5, with 7 bases that match TRBD2. The CDR3 reads CASSQEPWAGDQETQYF. DNA of the CDR3: TGCGCCAGCAGCCAAGAACCCTGGGCGGGGGACCAAGAGACCCAGTACTTC.